These 15 T cell receptor beta chains share one sample of origin, sequenced in a study of shared clonotypes between healthy human individuals. Measured with immunoSEQ multiplex PCR; TCRdb has only the in-frame clones, and not every one. This sample carries over a million clones, 98% of them seen once, and the ten largest clones take over 0.3%. The specimen sequenced was naive CD4+ T cells sorted from blood. Subset described: CD45RA+ positively selected. The receptors come from a man aged 25 to 45 in good health.

The genes are TRBV4-3 and TRBJ2-7; D is unresolved. The germline V and J ends were trimmed by 0 bases and 5 bases, with 8 bases remaining between them. Germline lookup yields CDR1 LGHNA and CDR2 YSLEER. The CDR3 is 13 amino acids. The CDR3 DNA is TGCGCCAGCAGCCAAGATCCCGCGGACGAGCAGTACTTC. This gives the protein CASSQDPADEQYF.

This clone appeared a single time. In the same sample, other DNA sequences code for this CDR3. This chain joins TRBV7-3 and TRBJ2-1; tentatively, D is TRBD2 (5 bases). Germline assignment: CDR1 SGHTA and CDR2 FQGTGA. This CDR3 is 15 amino acids long. V dropped 5 bases and J dropped 1 base, with 12 bases sitting between them. CDR3 DNA: TGTGCCAGCAGCCCGAGCGGACCTTCCTACAATGAGCAGTTCTTC. The encoded protein is CASSPSGPSYNEQFF. Based on the CDR3 plus reference TRBV7-3 and TRBJ2-1, the full variable domain is GAGVSQTPSNKVTEKGKYVELRCDPISGHTALYWYRQSLGQGPEFLIYFQGTGAADDSGLPNDRFFAVRPEGSVSTLKIQRTERGDSAVYLCASSPSGPSYNEQFFGPGTRLTVL.

The chain carries TRBV28 and TRBJ2-7; weak D call: TRBD2 (5 bases). The V end was cut by 5 bases, the J end by 3 bases, with 17 bases between. Germline CDR1 and CDR2: MDHEN and SYDVKM. The CDR3 has 15 amino acids. In DNA, the CDR3 is TGTGCCAGCAGTATAAACTCGGACGGAGGCTACGAGCAGTACTTC. Residues: CASSINSDGGYEQYF.

The chain employs TRBV10-3 and TRBJ2-3; D is possibly TRBD1 (7 bases). The germline V gene encodes CDR1 ENHRY and CDR2 SYGVKD. This CDR3 is 14 amino acids long. Trimming removed 4 bases from V and 5 bases from J, with 13 bases in between. The CDR3 DNA is TGTGCCATCAGTGTGAGACAGGGAGGAGATACGCAGTATTTT. It yields the protein CAISVRQGGDTQYF.

This sequence joins TRBV29-1 and TRBJ2-5, with a weak D call TRBD1 (6 bases). V shed 5 bases and J shed 2 bases, with 12 bases lying between them. Germline V CDR1 and CDR2: SQVTM, ANQGSEA. There are 13 residues in the CDR3. CDR3 in amino acids: CSVTKTGQETQYF. The CDR3 DNA follows: TGCAGCGTTACCAAGACAGGACAAGAGACCCAGTACTTC.

The count of this clone is one. This sequence joins TRBV6-1 and TRBJ2-7; 10 bases are shared with TRBD2. CDR3 size: 14 residues. CDR1 MNHNS and CDR2 SASEGT come from the germline V gene. V dropped 5 bases and J dropped 3; count of bases not matched to a gene: 4. CDR3 amino acids: CASSSGLAVYEQYF. CDR3 sequence (DNA): TGTGCCAGCAGTAGTGGACTAGCGGTCTACGAGCAGTACTTC.

This rearrangement joins TRBV5-1 to TRBJ2-5; 9 nucleotides match TRBD1. J lost 5 bases, V lost 2 bases, and 19 bases had no gene match. Germline CDR1 reads SGHRS; CDR2 reads YFSETQ. The CDR3 spans 19 residues. This CDR3 is CASSFPLTGQGSTWETQYF. The CDR3 DNA follows: TGCGCCAGCAGCTTCCCCCTAACTGGACAGGGGAGTACATGGGAGACCCAGTACTTC.

This clone was found once. The J gene is TRBJ2-3, the V gene TRBV5-4, with D unclear. V lost 0 bases, J lost 2 bases, and 7 bases lay in between. The length of the CDR3 is 14 residues. The germline V gene encodes CDR1 SGHNT and CDR2 YYREEE (reference sequence). The CDR3 nucleotides are TGTGCCAGCAGCTTGGGGGCCAACACAGATACGCAGTATTTT. Its translation: CASSLGANTDTQYF.

V gene TRBV10-2 combines with J gene TRBJ1-2; the D gene is possibly TRBD1 (5 bases). CDR1 is WSHSY and CDR2 is SAAADI in the germline V gene. Deletions cut 8 bases from V and 2 bases from J, with 12 bases between. The CDR3 is 13 amino acids. CDR3 region: CASGEGPNYGYTF. The CDR3 DNA reads TGCGCCAGCGGGGAGGGACCGAACTATGGCTACACCTTC.

The CDR3 loop is CASSPRTSGTQETQYF. The DNA for the CDR3 is TGTGCCAGCTCACCCAGGACTAGCGGGACTCAAGAGACCCAGTACTTC. The V and J genes are TRBV18 and TRBJ2-5, with 12 positions matching TRBD2. Trimming cost V 3 bases and J 2 bases; bases outside gene matches: 4. The CDR3 is made up of 16 amino acids. Germline V lookup: CDR1 KGHSH, CDR2 LQKENI.

This chain connects TRBV15 to TRBJ2-7, with D unresolved. This CDR3 has 11 residues. Germline V CDR1 and CDR2: LNHNV, YYDKDF (reference sequence). Trimming left V 3 bases short and J 4 bases short, with 4 bases between. CDR3 bases: TGTGCCACCAGCAGCGTTTACGAGCAGTACTTC. Amino acids: CATSSVYEQYF.

Details on this clone: One junction end disagrees with the germline gene, perhaps due to a read error. This sequence joins TRBV28 and TRBJ2-7; D is perhaps TRBD2 (5 bases). Per germline, CDR1 MDHEN and CDR2 SYDVKM. CDR3 length equals 12 residues. The CDR3 spells CASSPDLGVGIF. DNA for the CDR3: TGTGCCAGCAGTCCTGACCTGGGAGTTGGCATCTTC.

V and J are TRBV9 and TRBJ2-3, with D perhaps TRBD2 (5 bases). The CDR3 has 14 amino acids. Trimming cost V 2 bases and J 5 bases, with 12 bases left between them. Germline V gene sequence: CDR1 SGDLS, CDR2 YYNGEE. The chain's CDR3 is CASSVWSGRDTQYF. The CDR3 bases are TGTGCCAGCAGCGTGTGGAGCGGTAGAGATACGCAGTATTTT.

The rearrangement uses TRBV2 and TRBJ2-7; TRBD1 agrees at 8 bases. The CDR3 consists of 15 residues. Germline lookup yields CDR1 SNHLY and CDR2 FYNNEI. Trimming at V came to 6 bases and at J to 2 bases, leaving 9 bases not matched to a gene. The CDR3 nucleotides read TGTGCCAGCAGGCTTACCGGGACAGGAACCTACGAGCAGTACTTC. It specifies CASRLTGTGTYEQYF. The entire variable domain, with the rest obtained from reference TRBV2 and TRBJ2-7, is as follows: EPEVTQTPSHQVTQMGQEVILRCVPISNHLYFYWYRQILGQKVEFLVSFYNNEISEKSEIFDDQFSVERPDGSNFTLKIRSTKLEDSAMYFCASRLTGTGTYEQYFGPGTRLTVT.

The rearrangement joins TRBV4-1 to TRBJ2-1, with TRBD2 matching 11 bases. The J segment lost 6 bases and the V segment lost 2 bases, leaving 9 bases of the junction unmatched. The germline V gene encodes CDR1 MGHRA and CDR2 YSYEKL. The CDR3 sequence is 17 residues long. CDR3 residues: CASSQPVAGGPFNEQFF. The DNA for the CDR3 is TGCGCCAGCAGCCAACCAGTAGCGGGAGGGCCCTTCAATGAGCAGTTCTTC.